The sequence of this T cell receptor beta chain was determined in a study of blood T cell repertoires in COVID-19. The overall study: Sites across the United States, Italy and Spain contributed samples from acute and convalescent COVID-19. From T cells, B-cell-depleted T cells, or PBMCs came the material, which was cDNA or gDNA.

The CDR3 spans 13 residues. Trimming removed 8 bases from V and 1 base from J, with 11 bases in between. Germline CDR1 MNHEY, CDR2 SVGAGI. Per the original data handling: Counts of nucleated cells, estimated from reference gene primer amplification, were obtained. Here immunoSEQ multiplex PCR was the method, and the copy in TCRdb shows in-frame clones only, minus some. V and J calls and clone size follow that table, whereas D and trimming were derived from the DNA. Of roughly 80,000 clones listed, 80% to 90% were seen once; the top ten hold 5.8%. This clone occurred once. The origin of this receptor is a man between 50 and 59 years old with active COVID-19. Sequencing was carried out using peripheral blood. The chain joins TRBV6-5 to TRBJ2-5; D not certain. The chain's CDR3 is CASHPTTQETQYF. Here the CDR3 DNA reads TGTGCCAGCCATCCCACTACCCAAGAGACCCAGTACTTC.